The 4 T cell receptor beta chains below come from one sample, sequenced in a study of identical twins. TCRdb ran MiXCR on the 5' RACE reads and lists one entry per CDR3 protein. The sample holds some 440,000 distinct CDR3 sequences, more than 20% seen once. The sample was also linked to a second study, of T cells expressing NK-cell markers.

The material sequenced was CD4+ T cells sorted from blood. These receptors were taken from a woman between 18 and 29 years old in good health.

This clonotype has only a few counts. The rearrangement joins TRBV12-3 or TRBV12-4 to TRBJ2-3, with D maybe TRBD1 (6 bases). Trimming took off 5 bases at V and 2 bases at J, with 11 bases between the two ends. The CDR3 is 14 residues long. CDR3 residues: CASSPGVITDTQYF. The CDR3 nucleotides read TGTGCCAGCAGTCCAGGGGTTATCACAGATACGCAGTATTTT.

This clonotype has more than one count but fewer than ten. The V and J genes are TRBV4-3 and TRBJ2-1, with D unresolved. CDR1 LGHNA and CDR2 YSLEER come from the germline V gene. Trimming shortened V by 1 base and J by 3 bases, and 7 bases separated the two germline ends. The CDR3 has 14 amino acids. The CDR3 protein is CASSQGPSYNEQFF. CDR3 nucleotides: TGCGCCAGCAGCCAAGGACCCAGCTACAATGAGCAGTTCTTC.

This clonotype was seen at least ten times. The rearrangement uses TRBV14 and TRBJ2-7; the match to TRBD1 covers 7 bases. CDR1 SGHDN and CDR2 FVKESK come from the germline V gene. The CDR3 has 15 residues. The ends lost 3 bases at V and 12 bases at J; junction bases unmatched: 17. The CDR3 loop is CASSQGQIISTPLYF. The CDR3 nucleotides are TGTGCCAGCAGCCAGGGACAGATAATCTCGACCCCCCTGTACTTC.

This chain joins TRBV20-1 and TRBJ1-6; no definite D call. The CDR3 runs 13 residues. V was pared by 3 bases and J by 9 bases, with 12 bases between. CDR1 is DFQATT and CDR2 is SNEGSKA in the germline V gene (reference sequence). DNA for the CDR3: TGCAGTGCTAGGGAGGACTTTGTTTCACCCCTCCACTTT. As protein: CSAREDFVSPLHF.